This T cell receptor beta chain was identified during a study of radiation and T cells in renal cell carcinoma. Here immunoSEQ multiplex PCR was the method, and the copy in TCRdb shows in-frame clones only, minus some. The table lists around 130,000 clones, 75% to 85% of them singletons. Germline loops: CDR1 SQVTM, CDR2 ANQGSEA. Trimming shortened V by 7 bases and J by 7 bases, and 19 bases separated the two germline ends. This CDR3 spans 13 amino acids. Time point of the sample: blood 2 weeks post-SBRT. Treatment: 15 Gy SBRT to primary tumor, nephrectomy 4 weeks later. Source: blood, taken from a patient whose treatment included radiotherapy and nephrectomy. The sequence derives from a woman in her sixties with renal cell carcinoma. The gene calls are TRBV29-1 and TRBJ1-2; D might be TRBD1 (6 bases). The CDR3 nucleotides read TGCAGCGCCCGACCCGGGGGCAGAGGTGGCTACACCTTC. This encodes CSARPGGRGGYTF.